One sample yielded the 23 T cell receptor beta chains listed below, sequenced in a study of human T cells and chemical hapten exposure. TCRdb re-derived calls from the RACE reads in MiXCR, one entry per CDR3 protein. The table shows roughly 100,000 distinct CDR3 sequences, with roughly 9.6% occurring only once. The time point was: patch test 1, 2 weeks after DPC sensitization. Treatment defined: therapeutic diphenylcyclopropenone sensitization with weekly scalp DPC. The specimen comprised whole blood, sampled in connection with sensitization to the hapten diphenylcyclopropenone (DPC). These receptors all stem from a woman aged 40 to 49 with alopecia areata. Some clones in this sample may be carry-over from other donors' samples.

This chain joins TRBV10-3 and TRBJ2-1, with D perhaps matching TRBD2 (7 bases). V was shortened by 6 bases and J by 7 bases, with 22 bases between the two germline ends. The CDR3 runs to 16 residues. The germline CDR1 and CDR2 sequences are ENHRY and SYGVKD. The CDR3 reads CAIRGASGRGPNEQFF. CDR3 coding DNA: TGTGCCATCAGGGGAGCTAGCGGCAGGGGCCCTAATGAGCAGTTCTTC.

The V and J genes are TRBV28 and TRBJ2-7, with TRBD1 matching 8 bases. V dropped 9 bases and J dropped 2; count of bases not matched to a gene: 9. CDR1 and CDR2 from the germline V gene are MDHEN and SYDVKM. CDR3 length equals 14 residues. CDR3 bases: TGTGCCAGTCAAGCAGGGGGCCCTACCTACGAGCAGTACTTC. Translation gives CASQAGGPTYEQYF.

Turning to this clonotype: This may be a read error, as it is one base from a much larger clone. The rearrangement uses TRBV29-1 and TRBJ2-1, with 8 bases that match TRBD1. Germline assignment: CDR1 SQVTM and CDR2 ANQGSEA. This CDR3 comprises 15 residues. The CDR3 spells CSASRGLLLDNEQIF. DNA of the CDR3: TGCAGCGCCTCCAGGGGGCTTCTTTTAGACAATGAGCAGATCTTC.

This chain links TRBV4-3 with TRBJ2-7; TRBD1 is a possible D gene (5 bases). V dropped 0 bases and J dropped 2 bases, with 14 bases sitting between them. The CDR3 consists of 16 residues. Per the germline V gene, CDR1 is LGHNA and CDR2 is YSLEER. Written as DNA, the CDR3 is TGCGCCAGCAGCCAAGACTACCCCACAGGCACCTACGAGCAGTACTTC. Translation gives CASSQDYPTGTYEQYF.

This clonotype occurred a few times. The chain links TRBV7-2 to TRBJ1-1; D perhaps matches TRBD1 (5 bases). V lost 5 bases and J lost 10, with 20 bases in between. Germline V gene lookup returns CDR1 SGHTA and CDR2 FQGNSA. The CDR3 covers 14 residues. CDR3 protein: CASSLSQGSSAAFF. The CDR3 DNA reads TGTGCCAGCAGCCTAAGCCAGGGAAGCTCAGCAGCTTTCTTT. Looking up the rest from reference TRBV7-2 and TRBJ1-1 gives the full variable domain: GAGVSQSPSNKVTEKGKDVELRCDPISGHTALYWYRQSLGQGLEFLIYFQGNSAPDKSGLPSDRFSAERTGGSVSTLTIQRTQQEDSAVYLCASSLSQGSSAAFFGQGTRLTVV.

This clonotype occurred a few times. V and J are TRBV5-1 and TRBJ2-1, with a possible D match to TRBD2 (5 bases). This CDR3 is built from 13 residues. V shed 4 bases and J shed 8 bases, with 13 bases lying between them. Per germline, CDR1 SGHRS and CDR2 YFSETQ. Here the CDR3 DNA reads TGCGCCAGCAGCCTGCTAGAGGGCCATGAGCAGTTCTTC. Its translation is CASSLLEGHEQFF.

This clonotype was detected only a few times. This chain joins TRBV6-5 and TRBJ2-1, with 10 bases identical to TRBD2. Germline CDR1 reads MNHEY; CDR2 reads SVGAGI. The CDR3 contains 14 residues. V shed 10 bases and J 5 bases; nucleotides not matched to a gene: 8. In DNA, the CDR3 is TGTGCCACCACCCTGAGCGGGGGGGACAATGAGCAGTTCTTC. It specifies CATTLSGGDNEQFF.

This clonotype was counted ten times or more. The V gene is TRBV7-9, the J gene TRBJ1-1; D ambiguous. The ends were cut back, 2 bases at V and 2 bases at J, with 12 bases in the middle. The CDR3 length is 15 residues. The germline V gene has CDR1 SEHNR and CDR2 FQNEAQ (reference sequence). CDR3 residues: CASSLQRQQNTEAFF. The CDR3 nucleotides read TGTGCCAGCAGCTTACAGCGGCAGCAAAACACTGAAGCTTTCTTT.

The chain combines TRBV5-6 with TRBJ2-7, with D maybe TRBD2 (6 bases). The V end was cut by 0 bases, the J end by 4 bases, with 14 bases between. CDR3 size: 15 residues. Per the germline V gene, CDR1 is SGHDT and CDR2 is YYEEEE. The CDR3 loop reads CASSLESGLFYEQYF. The CDR3 nucleotides are TGTGCCAGCAGCTTGGAATCGGGACTTTTTTACGAGCAGTACTTC.

Details on this clonotype: A clone one base away is much larger, so this may be a read error. This chain connects TRBV4-3 to TRBJ2-6; 7 nucleotides match TRBD2. V was clipped by 3 bases and J by 2 bases; unmatched bases: 4. Germline values: CDR1 LGHNA, CDR2 YSLEER. CDR3 length: 16 residues. The CDR3 region has the DNA TGCGCCAGCAGCCATGAGGGAGGGACTGGGGCCAACGTCCTGACTTTC. Translation gives CASSHEGGTGANVLTF.

There are a few counts of this clonotype. This chain connects TRBV6-6 to TRBJ1-4; D not resolved. Germline assignment: CDR1 MNHNY and CDR2 SVGAGI (reference sequence). Trimming took 5 bases from V and 0 from J, leaving 19 bases between them. This CDR3 spans 18 amino acids. The CDR3 region is CASSTPPWEETTNEKLFF. Here the CDR3 DNA reads TGTGCCAGCAGTACACCCCCCTGGGAGGAGACAACTAATGAAAAACTGTTTTTT.

This clonotype has a count of ten or more. The chain joins TRBV20-1 to TRBJ2-1; TRBD2 matches at 7 bases. This CDR3 contains 16 residues. The V gene end was trimmed by 0 bases and the J gene end by 5 bases; junction bases not matched to a gene: 10. Germline V gives CDR1 DFQATT, CDR2 SNEGSKA (reference sequence). The CDR3 loop is CSARDSGLAAHNEQFF. Here the CDR3 DNA reads TGCAGTGCTAGAGATAGCGGGTTAGCGGCTCACAATGAGCAGTTCTTC.

This clonotype was counted at least ten times. V gene TRBV5-4 combines with J gene TRBJ2-3, with 10 bases that match TRBD2. V shed 3 bases and J 0 bases; nucleotides not matched to a gene: 1. From germline, CDR1 is SGHNT and CDR2 YYREEE (reference sequence). This CDR3 has 15 residues. The CDR3 nucleotides read TGTGCCAGCAGCTCGACTAGCGGGAGCACAGATACGCAGTATTTT. This codes for CASSSTSGSTDTQYF. The full variable domain, completed using reference TRBV5-4 and TRBJ2-3, is ETGVTQSPTHLIKTRGQQVTLRCSSQSGHNTVSWYQQALGQGPQFIFQYYREEENGRGNFPPRFSGLQFPNYSSELNVNALELDDSALYLCASSSTSGSTDTQYFGPGTRLTVL.

The chain uses TRBV10-1 and TRBJ2-7; D is undetermined. Trimming cost V 8 bases and J 4 bases, with 12 bases left between them. The CDR3 is 12 residues long. The germline gives CDR1 WNHNN, CDR2 SYGVQD (reference sequence). The CDR3 is CASPKDSYEQYF. CDR3 DNA sequence: TGCGCCAGCCCAAAGGATTCTTACGAGCAGTACTTC.

The chain couples TRBV20-1 to TRBJ1-2, with D perhaps TRBD1 (5 bases). Germline CDR1 reads DFQATT; CDR2 reads SNEGSKA (reference sequence). V lost 8 bases to trimming and J lost 8 bases, with 21 bases between them. The CDR3 has 13 amino acids. The CDR3 nucleotides read TGCAGTAGGTCGGGACCCTCGGCCATCGGCTACACCTTC. Translating gives CSRSGPSAIGYTF.

This chain links TRBV11-3 with TRBJ1-3, with no clear D. Between the trimmed V and J ends, which lost 2 bases and 7 bases, there was a span of 9 bases. Germline V gene sequence: CDR1 SGHNT, CDR2 YENEEA. This CDR3 contains 13 residues. The CDR3, as DNA: TGTGCCAGCAGCTTAACTCTTGGTAACACCATATATTTT. Its translation: CASSLTLGNTIYF. Based on the CDR3 plus reference TRBV11-3 and TRBJ1-3, the full variable domain is EAGVVQSPRYKIIEKKQPVAFWCNPISGHNTLYWYLQNLGQGPELLIRYENEEAVDDSQLPKDRFSAERLKGVDSTLKIQPAELGDSAVYLCASSLTLGNTIYFGEGSWLTVV.

The chain couples TRBV7-2 to TRBJ2-7, with 12 bases aligning to TRBD2. V lost 5 bases, J lost 7 bases, and 9 bases stayed unmatched. The germline CDR1 and CDR2 sequences are SGHTA and FQGNSA. The CDR3 extends over 15 amino acids. CDR3 sequence reads: CASSLQLAGGGEQYF. The CDR3 DNA reads TGTGCCAGCAGCCTCCAACTAGCGGGAGGTGGTGAGCAGTACTTC.

This clonotype was counted ten times or more. The V gene is TRBV14, the J gene TRBJ2-7, with 7 bases that match TRBD1. Germline V lookup: CDR1 SGHDN, CDR2 FVKESK. With V trimmed by 5 bases and J by 2 bases, 9 bases remained unmatched. CDR3 length: 15 amino acids. The CDR3, as DNA: TGTGCCAGCAGCAAAGGGGGCTTGTCGACCTACGAGCAGTACTTC. This encodes CASSKGGLSTYEQYF.

This chain uses TRBV20-1 with TRBJ1-6, with a possible D match to TRBD1 (6 bases). The CDR3 has 15 amino acids. Trimming shortened V by 6 bases and J by 7 bases, and 19 bases separated the two germline ends. CDR1 and CDR2 (germline): DFQATT, SNEGSKA (reference sequence). The CDR3 sequence is CSAPVGGGVNSPLHF. CDR3 nucleotide sequence: TGCAGTGCACCGGTTGGAGGGGGGGTAAATTCACCCCTCCACTTT.

This clonotype was found a few times. The V and J genes are TRBV5-1 and TRBJ1-1, with D possibly matching TRBD1 (6 bases). Germline V gene lookup returns CDR1 SGHRS and CDR2 YFSETQ. The CDR3 runs to 16 residues. V lost 0 bases to trimming and J lost 0 bases, with 12 bases between them. The CDR3 sequence is CASSLAMDSLNTEAFF. The CDR3 region has the DNA TGCGCCAGCAGCTTGGCAATGGACAGCTTGAACACTGAAGCTTTCTTT.

This clonotype was seen a handful of times. The chain joins TRBV6-2 or TRBV6-3 to TRBJ1-2, with D unclear. The germline V gene has CDR1 MNHEY and CDR2 SVGEGT. The CDR3 is made up of 12 amino acids. Trimming stripped 10 bases from V and 0 bases from J, with 9 bases between. Written as DNA, the CDR3 is TGTGCCACCACCAGAGCTAACTATGGCTACACCTTC. Translating gives CATTRANYGYTF.

This clonotype was counted ten times or more. The chain employs TRBV20-1 and TRBJ2-7, with 8 bases fitting TRBD1. Trimming took 0 bases from V and 2 from J; bases not matched to a gene: 9. This CDR3 has 16 amino acids. Germline CDR1 is DFQATT and CDR2 is SNEGSKA (reference sequence). Here the CDR3 reads CSARDRTGMKTYEQYF. CDR3 nucleotide sequence: TGCAGTGCTAGAGACCGGACAGGGATGAAAACCTACGAGCAGTACTTC.

The rearrangement joins TRBV7-8 to TRBJ2-7, with 7 bases lining up with TRBD1. The CDR3 is 16 residues long. Trimming cost V 5 bases and J 2 bases; bases outside gene matches: 12. From germline, CDR1 is SGHVS and CDR2 FQNEAQ. The CDR3 loop is CASSPPGGAGPYEQYF. The CDR3 DNA sequence: TGTGCCAGCAGCCCCCCAGGGGGAGCAGGGCCCTACGAGCAGTACTTC. The variable domain in full, completed from reference TRBV7-8 and TRBJ2-7, reads GAGVSQSPRYKVAKRGQDVALRCDPISGHVSLFWYQQALGQGPEFLTYFQNEAQLDKSGLPSDRFFAERPEGSVSTLKIQRTQQEDSAVYLCASSPPGGAGPYEQYFGPGTRLTVT.